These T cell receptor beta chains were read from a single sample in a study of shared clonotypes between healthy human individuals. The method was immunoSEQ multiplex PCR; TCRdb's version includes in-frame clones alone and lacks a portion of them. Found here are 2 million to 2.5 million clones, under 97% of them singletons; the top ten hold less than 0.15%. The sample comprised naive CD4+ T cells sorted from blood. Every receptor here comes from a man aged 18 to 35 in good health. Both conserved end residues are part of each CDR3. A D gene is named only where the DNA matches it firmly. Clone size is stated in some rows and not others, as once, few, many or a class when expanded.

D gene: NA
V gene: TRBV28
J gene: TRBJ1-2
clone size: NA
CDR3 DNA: TGTGCCAGCAACGCCGACAGAAGGGGCTACACCTTC
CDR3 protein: CASNADRRGYTF

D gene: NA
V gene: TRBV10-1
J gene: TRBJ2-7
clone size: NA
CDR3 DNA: TGCGCCAGCAGTGAACATGGGGGGCTCTACGAGCAGTACTTC
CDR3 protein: CASSEHGGLYEQYF

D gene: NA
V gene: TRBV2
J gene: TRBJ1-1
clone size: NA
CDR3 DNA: TGTGCCAGGACCCTTATCGGGGCTGAAGCTTTCTTT
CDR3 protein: CARTLIGAEAFF

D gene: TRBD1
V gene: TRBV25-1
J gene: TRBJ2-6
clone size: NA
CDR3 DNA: TGTGCCAGCAGTGAAAAAGGGGGCAATGGGGCCAACGTCCTGACTTTC
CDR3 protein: CASSEKGGNGANVLTF

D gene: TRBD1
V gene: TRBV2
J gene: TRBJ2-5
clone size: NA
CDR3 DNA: TGTGCCAGCAGTCTCCAGGGGGTCCAAGAGACCCAGTACTTC
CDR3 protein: CASSLQGVQETQYF

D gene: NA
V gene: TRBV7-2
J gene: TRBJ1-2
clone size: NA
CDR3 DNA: TGTGCCAGCAGCTTAGCAAGGGAACATGGCTACACCTTC
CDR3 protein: CASSLAREHGYTF

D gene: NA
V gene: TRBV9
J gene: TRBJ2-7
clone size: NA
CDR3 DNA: TGTGCCAGCAGCGCACCCGTCGCGTACGAGCAGTACTTC
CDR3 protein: CASSAPVAYEQYF

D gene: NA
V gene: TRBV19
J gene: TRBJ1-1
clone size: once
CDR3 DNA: TGTGCCAGTAGTGTTTTCGGGGAGAACACTGAAGCTTTCTTT
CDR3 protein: CASSVFGENTEAFF

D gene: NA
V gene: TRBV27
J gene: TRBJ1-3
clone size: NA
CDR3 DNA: TGTGCCAGCAGTTCGAGGGACCGCTCTTCAAACACCATATATTTT
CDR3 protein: CASSSRDRSSNTIYF

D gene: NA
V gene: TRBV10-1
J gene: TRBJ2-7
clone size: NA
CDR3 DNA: TGCGCCAGCAGTGATGTTCCCACCGAGGGGCAGTACTTC
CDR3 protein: CASSDVPTEGQYF

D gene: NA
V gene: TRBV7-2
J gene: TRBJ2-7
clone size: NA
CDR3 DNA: TGTGCCAGCAGCTTAGGGCCCCCGGGGGTTCGGAACGAGCAGTACTTC
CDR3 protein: CASSLGPPGVRNEQYF

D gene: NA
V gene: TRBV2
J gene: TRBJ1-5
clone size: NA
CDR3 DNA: TGTGCCAGCAGTGACAGTTCGACCGATCAGCCCCAGCATTTT
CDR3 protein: CASSDSSTDQPQHF

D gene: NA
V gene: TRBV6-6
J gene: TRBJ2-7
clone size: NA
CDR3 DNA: TGTGCCAGCAGTTATATATTGGGGGCCTACGAGCAGTACTTC
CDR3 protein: CASSYILGAYEQYF

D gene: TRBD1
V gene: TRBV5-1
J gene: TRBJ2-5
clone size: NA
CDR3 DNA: TGCGCCAGCAGCTCTGGGACAGTCCAAGAGACCCAGTACTTC
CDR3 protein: CASSSGTVQETQYF

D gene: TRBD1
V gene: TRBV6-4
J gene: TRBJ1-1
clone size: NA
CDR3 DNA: TGTGCCAGCAGTGACCTCGGGACAGGAAACACTGAAGCTTTCTTT
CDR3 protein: CASSDLGTGNTEAFF

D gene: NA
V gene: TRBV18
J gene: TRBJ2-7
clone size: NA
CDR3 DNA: TGTGCCAGCTCACCGGGCGGGACAAACTCCTACGAGCAGTACTTC
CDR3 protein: CASSPGGTNSYEQYF

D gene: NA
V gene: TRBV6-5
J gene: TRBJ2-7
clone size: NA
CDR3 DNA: TGTGCCAGCACCCCAGGGGCCCCCCGCTACGAGCAGTACTTC
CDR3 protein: CASTPGAPRYEQYF

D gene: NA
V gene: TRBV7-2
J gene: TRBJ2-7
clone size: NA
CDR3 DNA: TGTGCCAGCAGCCCTCATACCGGGACACCTACCTACGAGCAGTACTTC
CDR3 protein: CASSPHTGTPTYEQYF

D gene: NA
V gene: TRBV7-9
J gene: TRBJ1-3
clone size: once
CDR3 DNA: TGTGCCAGCAGCTTTTTCCACCTATTCCGACAGTTGTCTGGAAACACCATATATTTT
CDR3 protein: CASSFFHLFRQLSGNTIYF

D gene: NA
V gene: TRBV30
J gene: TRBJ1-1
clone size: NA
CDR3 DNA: TGTGCCTGGAGTGTAAACTCATTGAACACTGAAGCTTTCTTT
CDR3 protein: CAWSVNSLNTEAFF

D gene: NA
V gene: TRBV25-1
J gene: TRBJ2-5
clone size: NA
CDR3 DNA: TGTGCCAGCAGTGAGTCCTGGTCAGGCTTCCAAGAGACCCAGTACTTC
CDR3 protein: CASSESWSGFQETQYF

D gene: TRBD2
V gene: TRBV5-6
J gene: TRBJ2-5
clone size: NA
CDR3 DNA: TGTGCCAGCAGCCTCAGCCTTGCGGGGGGCTCACAAGAGACCCAGTACTTC
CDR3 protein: CASSLSLAGGSQETQYF

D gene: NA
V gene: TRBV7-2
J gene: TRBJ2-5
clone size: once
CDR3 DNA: TGTGCCAGCAGCTTAGCAACGGGCTACCAAGAGACCCAGTACTTC
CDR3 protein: CASSLATGYQETQYF

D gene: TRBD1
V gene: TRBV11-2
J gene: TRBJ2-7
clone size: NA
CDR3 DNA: TGTGCCAGCAGCTATGGAGATCCCCGGGACAGGGGTTACGAGCAGTACTTC
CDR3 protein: CASSYGDPRDRGYEQYF

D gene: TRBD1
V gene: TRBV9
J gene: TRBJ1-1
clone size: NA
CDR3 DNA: TGTGCCAGCAGCCTCTCAGGGGGCACTGAAGCTTTCTTT
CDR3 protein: CASSLSGGTEAFF

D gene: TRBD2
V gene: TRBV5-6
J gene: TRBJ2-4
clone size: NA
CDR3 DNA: TGTGCCAGCAGCTTACTAGCGGGGGGGCTCTCCCGGAACATTCAGTACTTC
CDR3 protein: CASSLLAGGLSRNIQYF

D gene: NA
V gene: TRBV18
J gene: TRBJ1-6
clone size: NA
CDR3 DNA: TGTGCCAGCTCGGCCCAATTTAGCGATAATTCACCCCTCCACTTT
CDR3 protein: CASSAQFSDNSPLHF

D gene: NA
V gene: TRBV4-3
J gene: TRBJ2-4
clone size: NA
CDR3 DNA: TGCGCCAGCAGCCAAGAGGGGAACAAAAACATTCAGTACTTC
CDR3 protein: CASSQEGNKNIQYF

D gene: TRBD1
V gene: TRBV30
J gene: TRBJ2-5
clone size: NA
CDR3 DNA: TGTGCCTTAAGGGACAGGGGTTTAGAGACCCAGTACTTC
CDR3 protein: CALRDRGLETQYF

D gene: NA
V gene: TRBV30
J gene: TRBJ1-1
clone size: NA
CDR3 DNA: TGTGCCTGGAGATTAGGACGGATGAACACTGAAGCTTTCTTT
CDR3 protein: CAWRLGRMNTEAFF

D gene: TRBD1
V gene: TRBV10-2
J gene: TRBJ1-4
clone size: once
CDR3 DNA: TGCGCCAGCAGTGACAGGGGGAATGAAAAACTGTTTTTT
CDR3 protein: CASSDRGNEKLFF

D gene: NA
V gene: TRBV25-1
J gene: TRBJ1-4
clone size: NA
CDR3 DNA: TGTGCCAGCAGTGACCCAAGGGATCCCACAACTAATGAAAAACTGTTTTTT
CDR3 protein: CASSDPRDPTTNEKLFF

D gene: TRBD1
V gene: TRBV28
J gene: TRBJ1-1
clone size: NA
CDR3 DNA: TGTGCCAGCAGTTTAGACAGGGGGACTGAAGCTTTCTTT
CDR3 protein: CASSLDRGTEAFF